The clone carrying this T cell receptor (beta chain) was counted only a few times. The antigen remains undetermined. The investigators reverse transcribed all of the isolated RNA, so they sequenced expressed TCRB transcripts. Some clones are missing from TCRdb's copy, which holds only in-frame ones; the method was immunoSEQ multiplex PCR. The sample contains approximately 250,000 clones, 11% of which appear only once. This sample was taken from a study of beta chain features in type 1 diabetes. Study conclusions and caveats: Shorter TCRB CDR3s, moderately but significantly so, marked every one of the four CD4+ subsets in Type 1 diabetes patients.

Germline CDR1 is SQVTM and CDR2 is ANQGSEA. The CDR3 extends over 15 amino acids. The junction had 20 bases not matched to a gene; V was cut back by 4 bases and J by 12 bases. Sample: naive CD4+ T cells from blood. This clonotype was sampled from a man aged 30 to 45 with type 1 diabetes. The chain carries TRBV29-1 and TRBJ1-2, with TRBD1 matching 7 bases. CDR3 residues: CSVGFFGTVRMENTF. The DNA for the CDR3 is TGCAGCGTTGGATTCTTCGGGACAGTGAGAATGGAAAACACCTTC.